This note documents a single T cell receptor (beta chain) sequence. Its antigen is currently not known. Base-call qualities are not available, and no considerably larger clone is one nucleotide away. This record belongs to a study of response to subunit inactivated influenza vaccine (dated by TCRdb to the late 2010s). Some background on the complete study: To follow how T cells responded to a trivalent subunit inactivated influenza vaccine, the researchers relied on deep quantitative profiling of the T cell receptor repertoire. Study-wide conclusions, independent of this receptor: The authors suggested that each seasonal influenza vaccination may recruit only a limited number of new T cells.

Based on the germline V gene, the CDR1 and CDR2 sequences are SGHTA and FQGNSA. The CDR3 has 17 amino acids, counting the end cysteine and phenylalanine. Only the CDR3 region is kept as DNA, spanning 51 bases read in frame from base 1. V and J are trimmed by 3 bases and 1 base, and the gene matches miss 6 bases of the junction. Library prep was done by RT-PCR. Reads for this sample came from an Illumina HiSeq 2500. TCRdb reworked the public reads: Q25 trimming with fastp, MiXCR clone assembly, productive beta chains retained. Each CDR3 protein gets just one entry, which takes the most common genes and DNA from the rows behind it. In this sample the table shows roughly 570,000 distinct CDR3 sequences, about 14% of which occur a single time. The ten largest clones capture around 10% of the sample.

The chain uses TRBV7-2 and TRBJ2-3; 11 central bases correspond to TRBD2. The clonotype originates from a middle-aged man who received an inactivated influenza vaccine. Donor details come from another sample of the same person, matched by shared clones. Material: PBMCs from blood, obtained roughly 12 days after vaccination. The base sequence is TGTGCCAGCAGCTTTTTAGCGGGAGGGCACGGCACAGATACGCAGTATTTT. It codes for CASSFLAGGHGTDTQYF.